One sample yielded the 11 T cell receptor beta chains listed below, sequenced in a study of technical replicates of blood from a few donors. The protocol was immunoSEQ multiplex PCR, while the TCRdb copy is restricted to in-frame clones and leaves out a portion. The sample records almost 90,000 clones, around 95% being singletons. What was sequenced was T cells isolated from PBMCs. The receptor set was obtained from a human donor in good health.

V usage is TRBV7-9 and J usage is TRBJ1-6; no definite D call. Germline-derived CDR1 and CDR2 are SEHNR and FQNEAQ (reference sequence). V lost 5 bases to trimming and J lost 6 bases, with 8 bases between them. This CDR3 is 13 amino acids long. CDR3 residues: CASSLEGNSPLHF. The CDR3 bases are TGTGCCAGCAGCCTGGAGGGTAATTCACCCCTCCACTTT.

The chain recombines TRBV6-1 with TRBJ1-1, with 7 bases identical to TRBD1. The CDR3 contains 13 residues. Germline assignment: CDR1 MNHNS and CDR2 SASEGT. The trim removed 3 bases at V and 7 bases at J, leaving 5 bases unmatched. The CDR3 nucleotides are TGTGCCAGCAGTGATATACGGGACAGTGAAGCTTTCTTT. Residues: CASSDIRDSEAFF.

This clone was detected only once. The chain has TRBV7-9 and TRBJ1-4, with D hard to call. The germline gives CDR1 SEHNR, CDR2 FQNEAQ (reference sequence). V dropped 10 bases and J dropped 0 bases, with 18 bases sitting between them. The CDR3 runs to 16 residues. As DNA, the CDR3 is TGTGCCACCAGTTCGGGGTTTATGGCAACTAATGAAAAACTGTTTTTT. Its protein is CATSSGFMATNEKLFF.

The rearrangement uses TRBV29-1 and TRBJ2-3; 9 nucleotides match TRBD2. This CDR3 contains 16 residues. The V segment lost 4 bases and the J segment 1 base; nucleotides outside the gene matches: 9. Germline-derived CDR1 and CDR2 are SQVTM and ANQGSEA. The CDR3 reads CSVGLAGALRTDTQYF. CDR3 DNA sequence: TGCAGCGTTGGGTTAGCGGGGGCGCTTCGCACAGATACGCAGTATTTT.

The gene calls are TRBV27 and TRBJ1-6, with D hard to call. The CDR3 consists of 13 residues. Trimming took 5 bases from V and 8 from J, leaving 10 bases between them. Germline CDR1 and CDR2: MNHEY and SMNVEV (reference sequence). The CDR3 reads CASSPLTDSPLHF. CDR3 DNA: TGTGCCAGCAGTCCACTGACTGATTCACCCCTCCACTTT.

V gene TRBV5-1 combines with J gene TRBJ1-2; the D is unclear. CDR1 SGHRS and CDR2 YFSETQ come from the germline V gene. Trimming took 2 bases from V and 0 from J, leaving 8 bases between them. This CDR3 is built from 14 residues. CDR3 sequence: CASSFSEANYGYTF. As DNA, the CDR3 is TGCGCCAGCAGCTTTTCAGAAGCTAACTATGGCTACACCTTC.

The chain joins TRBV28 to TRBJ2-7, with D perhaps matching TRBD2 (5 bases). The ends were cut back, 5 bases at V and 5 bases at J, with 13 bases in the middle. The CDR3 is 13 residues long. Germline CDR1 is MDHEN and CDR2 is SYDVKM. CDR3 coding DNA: TGTGCCAGCAGTCGTCTAGCTTTGAACGAGCAGTACTTC. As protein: CASSRLALNEQYF.

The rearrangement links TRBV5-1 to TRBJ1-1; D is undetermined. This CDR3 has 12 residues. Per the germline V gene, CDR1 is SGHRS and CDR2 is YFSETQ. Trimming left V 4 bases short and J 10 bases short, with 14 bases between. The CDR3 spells CASSLGWEGAFF. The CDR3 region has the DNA TGCGCCAGCAGCCTTGGATGGGAGGGAGCTTTCTTT.

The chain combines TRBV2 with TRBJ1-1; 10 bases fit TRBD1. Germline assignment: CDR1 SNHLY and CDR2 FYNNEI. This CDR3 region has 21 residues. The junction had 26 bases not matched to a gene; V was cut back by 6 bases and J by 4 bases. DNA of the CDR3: TGTGCCAGCAGAAGAAGGCCTGTTCTAAGCCCGACCGGACAGGGGGGCACTGAAGCTTTCTTT. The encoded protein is CASRRRPVLSPTGQGGTEAFF.

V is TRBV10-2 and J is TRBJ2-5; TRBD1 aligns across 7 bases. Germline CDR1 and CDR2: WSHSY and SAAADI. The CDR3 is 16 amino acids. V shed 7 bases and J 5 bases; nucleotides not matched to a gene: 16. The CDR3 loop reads CASNDRGLGLRETQYF. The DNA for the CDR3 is TGCGCCAGCAATGATAGGGGGCTGGGTCTGAGGGAGACCCAGTACTTC.

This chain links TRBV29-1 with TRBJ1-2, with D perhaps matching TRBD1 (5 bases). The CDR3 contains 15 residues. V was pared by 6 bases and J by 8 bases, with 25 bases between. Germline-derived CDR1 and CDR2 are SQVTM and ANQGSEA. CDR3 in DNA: TGCAGCGTCGCGCTATTATATTCCAGGGTAGGGGGCTACACCTTC. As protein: CSVALLYSRVGGYTF.